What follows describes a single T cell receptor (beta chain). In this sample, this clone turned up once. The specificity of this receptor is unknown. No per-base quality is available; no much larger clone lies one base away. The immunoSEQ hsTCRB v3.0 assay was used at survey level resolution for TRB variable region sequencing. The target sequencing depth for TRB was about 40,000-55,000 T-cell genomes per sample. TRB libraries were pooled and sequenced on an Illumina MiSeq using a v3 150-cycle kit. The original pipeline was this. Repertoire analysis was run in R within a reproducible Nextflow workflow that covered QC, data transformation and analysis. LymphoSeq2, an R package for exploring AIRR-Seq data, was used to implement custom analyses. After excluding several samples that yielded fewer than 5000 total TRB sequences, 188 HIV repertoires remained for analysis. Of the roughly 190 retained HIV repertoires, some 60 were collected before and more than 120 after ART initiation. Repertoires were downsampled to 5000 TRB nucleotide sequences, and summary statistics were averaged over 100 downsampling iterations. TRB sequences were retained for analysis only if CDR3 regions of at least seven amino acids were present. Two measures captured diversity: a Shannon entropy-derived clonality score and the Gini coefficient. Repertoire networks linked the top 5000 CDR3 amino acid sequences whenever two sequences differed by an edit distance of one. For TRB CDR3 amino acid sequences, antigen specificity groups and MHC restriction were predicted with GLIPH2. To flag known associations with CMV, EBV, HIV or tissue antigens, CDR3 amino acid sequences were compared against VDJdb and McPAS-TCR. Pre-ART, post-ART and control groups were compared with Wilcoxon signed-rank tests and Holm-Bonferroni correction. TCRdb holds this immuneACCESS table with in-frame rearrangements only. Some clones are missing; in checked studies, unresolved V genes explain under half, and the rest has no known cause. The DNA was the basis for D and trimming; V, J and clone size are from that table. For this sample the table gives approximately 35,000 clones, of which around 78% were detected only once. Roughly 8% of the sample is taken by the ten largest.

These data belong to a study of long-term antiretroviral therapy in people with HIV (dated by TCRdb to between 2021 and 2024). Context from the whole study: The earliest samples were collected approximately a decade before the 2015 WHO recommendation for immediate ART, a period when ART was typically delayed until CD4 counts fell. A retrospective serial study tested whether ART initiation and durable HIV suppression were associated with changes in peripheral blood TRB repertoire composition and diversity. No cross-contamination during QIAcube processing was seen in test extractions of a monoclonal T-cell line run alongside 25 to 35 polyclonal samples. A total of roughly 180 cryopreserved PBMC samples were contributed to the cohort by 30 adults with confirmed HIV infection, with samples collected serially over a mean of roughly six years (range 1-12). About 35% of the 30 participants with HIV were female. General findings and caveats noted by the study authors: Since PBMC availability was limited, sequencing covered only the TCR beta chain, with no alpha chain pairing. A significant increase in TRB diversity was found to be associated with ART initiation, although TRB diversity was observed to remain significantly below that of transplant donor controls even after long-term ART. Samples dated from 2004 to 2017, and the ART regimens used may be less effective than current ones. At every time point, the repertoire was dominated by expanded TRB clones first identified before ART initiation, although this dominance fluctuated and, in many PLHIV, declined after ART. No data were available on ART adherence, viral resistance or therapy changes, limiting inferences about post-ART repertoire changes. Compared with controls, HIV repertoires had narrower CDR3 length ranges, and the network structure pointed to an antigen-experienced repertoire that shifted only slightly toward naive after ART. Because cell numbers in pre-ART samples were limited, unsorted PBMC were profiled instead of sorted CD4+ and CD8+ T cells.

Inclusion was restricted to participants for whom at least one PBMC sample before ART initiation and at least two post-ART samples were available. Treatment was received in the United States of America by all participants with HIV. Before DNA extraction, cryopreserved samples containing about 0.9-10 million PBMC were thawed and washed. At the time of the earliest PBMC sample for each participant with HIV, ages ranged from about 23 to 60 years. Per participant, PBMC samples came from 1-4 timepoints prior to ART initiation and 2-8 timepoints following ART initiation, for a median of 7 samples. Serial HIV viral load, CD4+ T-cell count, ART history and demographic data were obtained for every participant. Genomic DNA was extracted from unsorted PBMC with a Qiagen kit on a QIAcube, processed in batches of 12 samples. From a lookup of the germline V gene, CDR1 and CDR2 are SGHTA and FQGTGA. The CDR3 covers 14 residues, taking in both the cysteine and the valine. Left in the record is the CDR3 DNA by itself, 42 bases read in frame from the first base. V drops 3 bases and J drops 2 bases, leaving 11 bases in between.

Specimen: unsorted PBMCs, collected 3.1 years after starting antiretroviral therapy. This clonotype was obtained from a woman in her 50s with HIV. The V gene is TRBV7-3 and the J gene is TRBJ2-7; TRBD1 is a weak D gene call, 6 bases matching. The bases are TGTGCCAGCAGCTTTAGGGGGACCACCTACGAGCAGTACGTC. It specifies CASSFRGTTYEQYV.